This T cell receptor (beta chain) was identified during a study of human T cells and chemical hapten exposure. Germline V CDR1 and CDR2: SNHLY, FYNNEI. The CDR3 runs 13 residues. The V and J ends lost 6 bases and 5 bases, in that order; junction bases with no gene match: 3. TCRdb ran MiXCR on the 5' RACE reads and lists one entry per CDR3 protein. The repertoire holds 95,000 to 120,000 distinct CDR3 sequences, around a fifth seen once, with around 2.7% in the top ten. This clonotype was seen more than once but under ten times. The starting material, unfractionated whole blood, was used for total RNA extraction.

This TCR was sampled from a human donor in good health. The chain employs TRBV2 and TRBJ2-5; 10 nucleotides match TRBD2. CDR3 DNA sequence: TGTGCCAGCAGAGCGGGAGGGGGTGAGACCCAGTACTTC. Protein product: CASRAGGGETQYF.